This TCR beta chain was captured in a study of T-cell reconstitution after alpha-beta-depleted transplantation in children. Study conclusions and caveats: By about two months after transplant, alpha-beta T cells reportedly arose from several hundred graft clones that had expanded. Some patients owed their high day-60 TCRbeta diversity to surviving recipient T cells and thymic progenitors. By one year post-transplant, T-cell counts and diversity largely arose from T cells that were newly produced.

This clonotype was found many times. Its antigen is still unknown. During its preparation, the TCRbeta library received unique molecular identifiers. TCRdb used MiXCR to reprocess the PCR reads, holding one entry per CDR3 protein. In the table there are approximately 630,000 distinct CDR3 sequences, roughly 13% of which are singletons. This CDR3 has 14 amino acids. Germline V gives CDR1 SQVTM, CDR2 ANQGSEA. V lost 4 bases and J 2 bases, leaving 13 bases between the germline ends. The V gene is TRBV29-1, the J gene TRBJ2-3; perhaps TRBD1 as D (6 bases). The clonotype was recovered from a girl aged 2 to 9 with congenital amegakaryocytic thrombocytopenia, due to receive a stem cell transplant. The sample in question was PBMCs, obtained before TCRalphabeta/CD19-depleted stem cell transplant. CDR3 sequence reads: CSVVVTGFTDTQYF. CDR3 coding DNA: TGCAGCGTTGTCGTGACAGGATTCACAGATACGCAGTATTTT.